These T cell receptor beta chains were read from a single sample in a study of cytomegalovirus exposure and HLA in healthy donors. Repertoires were generated with immunoSEQ multiplex PCR, while TCRdb's copy carries only in-frame clones and drops some. In the table there are some 170,000 clones, around 80% of which are singletons. Material: PBMCs. The origin of the receptors is a woman aged 60-70 years in good health and CMV-seropositive. Both conserved end residues are part of each CDR3. A D gene is named only where the DNA matches it firmly. Only some rows state a clone size, as once, few, many or a class for expanded clones.

D gene: TRBD1; clone size: -; V gene: TRBV2; J gene: TRBJ1-2; CDR3 DNA: TGTGCCAGCGTACACGCGCGCCGGGACAGCTATGGCTACACCTTC; CDR3 protein: CASVHARRDSYGYTF
D gene: -; clone size: -; V gene: TRBV27; J gene: TRBJ2-3; CDR3 DNA: TGTGCCAGCAGTTTCACAGGGACAGATACGCAGTATTTT; CDR3 protein: CASSFTGTDTQYF
D gene: -; clone size: -; V gene: TRBV29-1; J gene: TRBJ2-4; CDR3 DNA: TGCAGCGTTGAAACCGGTCCGGTCCAAAACATTCAGTACTTC; CDR3 protein: CSVETGPVQNIQYF
D gene: -; clone size: -; V gene: TRBV28; J gene: TRBJ2-2; CDR3 DNA: TGTGCCAGCAGGCCGCTTGGGGGGGCGCGGACCGGGGAGCTGTTTTTT; CDR3 protein: CASRPLGGARTGELFF
D gene: TRBD1; clone size: -; V gene: TRBV2; J gene: TRBJ2-2; CDR3 DNA: TGTGCCAGCAGGGACGGAAGGACAGGGGGCACCGGGGAGCTGTTTTTT; CDR3 protein: CASRDGRTGGTGELFF
D gene: -; clone size: -; V gene: TRBV7-9; J gene: TRBJ2-5; CDR3 DNA: TGTGCCAGCAGGTTATCGGGGATGGGTAGGGAGACCCAGTACTTC; CDR3 protein: CASRLSGMGRETQYF
D gene: -; clone size: few; V gene: TRBV5-1; J gene: TRBJ1-1; CDR3 DNA: TGCGCCAGCAGCTTACCGCAGGCTAACACTGAAGCTTTCTTT; CDR3 protein: CASSLPQANTEAFF
D gene: TRBD2; clone size: -; V gene: TRBV7-8; J gene: TRBJ2-2; CDR3 DNA: TGTGCCAGCAGCTTAGCTCTAGCGGGGGGCCTCAACACCGGGGAGCTGTTTTTT; CDR3 protein: CASSLALAGGLNTGELFF
D gene: TRBD2; clone size: -; V gene: TRBV30; J gene: TRBJ2-5; CDR3 DNA: TGTGCCTGGAGTGTACCTAGCGGGCCGGAGACCCAGTACTTC; CDR3 protein: CAWSVPSGPETQYF
D gene: -; clone size: -; V gene: TRBV30; J gene: TRBJ1-5; CDR3 DNA: TGTGCCTGGAGTGCCGGGATTAATCAGCCCCAGCATTTT; CDR3 protein: CAWSAGINQPQHF
D gene: -; clone size: few; V gene: TRBV11-2; J gene: TRBJ2-1; CDR3 DNA: TGTGCCAGCAGCTTAGCGCGGGATGAGCAGTTCTTC; CDR3 protein: CASSLARDEQFF
D gene: -; clone size: -; V gene: TRBV11-3; J gene: TRBJ2-2; CDR3 DNA: TGTGCCAGCAGCCCGCTAACGAACACCGGGGAGCTGTTTTTT; CDR3 protein: CASSPLTNTGELFF
D gene: TRBD1; clone size: -; V gene: TRBV4-2; J gene: TRBJ2-1; CDR3 DNA: TGTGCCAGCAGCCTAGCACGTGGCGGACAGGGGGCGAGTTTGGCCCACAATGAGCAGTTCTTC; CDR3 protein: CASSLARGGQGASLAHNEQFF
D gene: -; clone size: -; V gene: TRBV10-2; J gene: TRBJ1-2; CDR3 DNA: TGCGCCAGCAGTGGACCGACAGGAGGCTACACCTTC; CDR3 protein: CASSGPTGGYTF
D gene: TRBD1; clone size: -; V gene: TRBV5-1; J gene: TRBJ1-5; CDR3 DNA: TGCGCCAGCAGCGAGACAGGGTTCGATCAGCCCCAGCATTTT; CDR3 protein: CASSETGFDQPQHF
D gene: -; clone size: -; V gene: TRBV7-8; J gene: TRBJ1-2; CDR3 DNA: TGTGCCAGCAGCTTCCCCGGTTATGGCTACACCTTC; CDR3 protein: CASSFPGYGYTF
D gene: -; clone size: -; V gene: TRBV2; J gene: TRBJ1-2; CDR3 DNA: TGTGCCAGCAGGCAGGGTGAATATGGCTACACCTTC; CDR3 protein: CASRQGEYGYTF
D gene: TRBD2; clone size: -; V gene: TRBV19; J gene: TRBJ2-3; CDR3 DNA: TGTGCCAGTAGTACAGTAGCGGGAACAGATACGCAGTATTTT; CDR3 protein: CASSTVAGTDTQYF
D gene: -; clone size: -; V gene: TRBV7-9; J gene: TRBJ2-3; CDR3 DNA: TGTGCCAGCAGCTTAGGAGTTAGCACAGATACGCAGTATTTT; CDR3 protein: CASSLGVSTDTQYF
D gene: -; clone size: -; V gene: TRBV4-3; J gene: TRBJ1-6; CDR3 DNA: TGCGCCAGCAGCCAAGTGGGGGGTGGCAATTCACCCCTCCACTTT; CDR3 protein: CASSQVGGGNSPLHF
D gene: TRBD1; clone size: -; V gene: TRBV19; J gene: TRBJ2-2; CDR3 DNA: TGTGCCAGTAGTAAAGGGGACAGCAAGGTCGGGGAGCTGTTTTTT; CDR3 protein: CASSKGDSKVGELFF
D gene: TRBD1; clone size: -; V gene: TRBV28; J gene: TRBJ1-2; CDR3 DNA: TGTGCCAGCAGTTTCCTCAGGGGGCTAGGCTATGGCTACACCTTC; CDR3 protein: CASSFLRGLGYGYTF
D gene: TRBD1; clone size: -; V gene: TRBV2; J gene: TRBJ2-4; CDR3 DNA: TGTGCCAGCAACGTACAGGGGACAGCCAAAAACATTCAGTACTTC; CDR3 protein: CASNVQGTAKNIQYF
D gene: -; clone size: -; V gene: TRBV7-9; J gene: TRBJ2-1; CDR3 DNA: TGTGCCAGCAGCTTAGCTATTACCTACAATGAGCAGTTCTTC; CDR3 protein: CASSLAITYNEQFF